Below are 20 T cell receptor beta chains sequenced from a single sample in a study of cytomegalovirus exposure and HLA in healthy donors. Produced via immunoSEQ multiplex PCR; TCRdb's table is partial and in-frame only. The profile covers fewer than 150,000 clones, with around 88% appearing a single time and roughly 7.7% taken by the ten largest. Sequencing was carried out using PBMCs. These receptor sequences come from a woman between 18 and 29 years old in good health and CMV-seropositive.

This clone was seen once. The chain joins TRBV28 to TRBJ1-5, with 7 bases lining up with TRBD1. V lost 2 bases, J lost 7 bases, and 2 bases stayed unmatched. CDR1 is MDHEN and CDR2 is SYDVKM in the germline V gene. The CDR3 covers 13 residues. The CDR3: CASSLTGEQPQHF. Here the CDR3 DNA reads TGTGCCAGCAGTTTAACAGGGGAACAGCCCCAGCATTTT.

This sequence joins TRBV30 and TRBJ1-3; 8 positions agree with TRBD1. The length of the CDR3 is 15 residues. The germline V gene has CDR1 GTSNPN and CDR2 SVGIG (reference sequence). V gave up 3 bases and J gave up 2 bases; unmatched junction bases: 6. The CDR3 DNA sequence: TGTGCCTGGAGCCCAATGGACAGGGCTGGAAACACCATATATTTT. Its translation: CAWSPMDRAGNTIYF.

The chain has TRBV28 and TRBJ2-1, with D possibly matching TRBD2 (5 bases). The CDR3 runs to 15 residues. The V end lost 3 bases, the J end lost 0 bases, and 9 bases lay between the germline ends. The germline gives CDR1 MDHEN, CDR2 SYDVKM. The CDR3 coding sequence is TGTGCCAGCAGTTTTAGTGGGAGCTCCTACAATGAGCAGTTCTTC. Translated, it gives CASSFSGSSYNEQFF.

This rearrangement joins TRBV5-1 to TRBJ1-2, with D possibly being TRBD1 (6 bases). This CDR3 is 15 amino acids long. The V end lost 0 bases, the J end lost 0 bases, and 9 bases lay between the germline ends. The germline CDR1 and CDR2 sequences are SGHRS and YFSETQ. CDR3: CASSLGQDPNYGYTF. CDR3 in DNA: TGCGCCAGCAGCTTGGGACAGGACCCTAACTATGGCTACACCTTC.

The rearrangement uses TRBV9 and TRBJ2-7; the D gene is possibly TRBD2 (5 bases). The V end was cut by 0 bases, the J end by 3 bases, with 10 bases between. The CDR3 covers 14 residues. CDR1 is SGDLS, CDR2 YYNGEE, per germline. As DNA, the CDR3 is TGTGCCAGCAGCGTAGGACCGGGGAACTACGAGCAGTACTTC. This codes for CASSVGPGNYEQYF.

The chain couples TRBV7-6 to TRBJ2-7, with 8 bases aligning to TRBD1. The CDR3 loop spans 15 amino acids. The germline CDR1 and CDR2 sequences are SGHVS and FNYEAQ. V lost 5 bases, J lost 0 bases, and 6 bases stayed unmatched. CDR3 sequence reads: CASSPGTGHSYEQYF. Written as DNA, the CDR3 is TGTGCCAGCAGCCCCGGGACAGGTCACTCCTACGAGCAGTACTTC.

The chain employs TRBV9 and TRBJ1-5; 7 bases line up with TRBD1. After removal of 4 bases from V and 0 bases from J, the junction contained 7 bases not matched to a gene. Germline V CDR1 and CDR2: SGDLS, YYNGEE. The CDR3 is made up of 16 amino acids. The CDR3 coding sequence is TGTGCCAGCAGCCACACAGGGGTTATTAGCAATCAGCCCCAGCATTTT. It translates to CASSHTGVISNQPQHF. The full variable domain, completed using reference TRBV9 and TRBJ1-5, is DSGVTQTPKHLITATGQRVTLRCSPRSGDLSVYWYQQSLDQGLQFLIQYYNGEERAKGNILERFSAQQFPDLHSELNLSSLELGDSALYFCASSHTGVISNQPQHFGDGTRLSIL.

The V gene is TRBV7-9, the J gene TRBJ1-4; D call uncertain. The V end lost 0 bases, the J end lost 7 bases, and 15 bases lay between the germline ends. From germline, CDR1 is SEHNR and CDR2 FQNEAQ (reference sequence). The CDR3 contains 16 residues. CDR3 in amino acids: CASSLAVRVSGEKLFF. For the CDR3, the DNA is TGTGCCAGCAGCTTAGCCGTGCGGGTCAGCGGTGAAAAACTGTTTTTT.

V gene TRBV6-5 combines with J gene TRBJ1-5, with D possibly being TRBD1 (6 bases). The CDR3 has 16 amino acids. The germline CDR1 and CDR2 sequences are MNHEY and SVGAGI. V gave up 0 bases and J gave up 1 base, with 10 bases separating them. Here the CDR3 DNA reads TGTGCCAGCAGTTACTCCCGGACAGAGAGCAATCAGCCCCAGCATTTT. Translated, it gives CASSYSRTESNQPQHF.

CDR3 loop: CSASDRGEAFF. In DNA, the CDR3 is TGCAGTGCTAGTGACAGGGGTGAAGCTTTCTTT. This chain uses TRBV20-1 with TRBJ1-1; 8 nucleotides agree with TRBD1. Germline CDR1 reads DFQATT; CDR2 reads SNEGSKA (reference sequence). V dropped 3 bases and J dropped 7; count of bases not matched to a gene: 1. The CDR3 runs 11 residues.

The CDR3 here is CASSREAVETQYF. The DNA for the CDR3 is TGTGCCAGCAGCCGCGAGGCAGTAGAGACCCAGTACTTC. The gene calls are TRBV4-2 and TRBJ2-5; no definite D call. CDR1 and CDR2 from the germline V gene are LGHNA and YNFKEQ. The CDR3 is made up of 13 amino acids. Deletions cut 4 bases from V and 4 bases from J, with 10 bases between.

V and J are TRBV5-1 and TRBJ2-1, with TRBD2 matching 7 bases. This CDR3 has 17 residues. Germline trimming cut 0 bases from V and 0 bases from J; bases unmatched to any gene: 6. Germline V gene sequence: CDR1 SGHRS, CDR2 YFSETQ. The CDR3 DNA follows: TGCGCCAGCAGCTTGGTCGGCGGGGACTACTCCTACAATGAGCAGTTCTTC. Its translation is CASSLVGGDYSYNEQFF. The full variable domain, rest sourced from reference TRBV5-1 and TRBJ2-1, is KAGVTQTPRYLIKTRGQQVTLSCSPISGHRSVSWYQQTPGQGLQFLFEYFSETQRNKGNFPGRFSGRQFSNSRSEMNVSTLELGDSALYLCASSLVGGDYSYNEQFFGPGTRLTVL.

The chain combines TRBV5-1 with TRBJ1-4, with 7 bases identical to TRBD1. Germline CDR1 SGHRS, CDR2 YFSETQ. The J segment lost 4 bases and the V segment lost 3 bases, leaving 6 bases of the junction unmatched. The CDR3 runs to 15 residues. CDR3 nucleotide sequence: TGCGCCAGCAGCTCACACCGGGACAGTAATGAAAAACTGTTTTTT. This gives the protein CASSSHRDSNEKLFF.

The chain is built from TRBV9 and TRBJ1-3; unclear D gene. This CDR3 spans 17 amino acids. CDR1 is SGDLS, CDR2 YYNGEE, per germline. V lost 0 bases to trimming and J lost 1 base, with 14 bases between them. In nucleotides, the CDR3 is TGTGCCAGCAGCGTAGAGGCAGCGCGGCGGTCTGGAAACACCATATATTTT. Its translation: CASSVEAARRSGNTIYF.

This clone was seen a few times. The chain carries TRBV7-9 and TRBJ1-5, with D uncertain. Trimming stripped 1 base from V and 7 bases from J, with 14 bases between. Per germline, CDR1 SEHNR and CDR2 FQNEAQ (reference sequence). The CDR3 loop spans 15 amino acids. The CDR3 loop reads CASSLDGGRSQPQHF. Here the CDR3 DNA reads TGTGCCAGCAGCTTAGATGGAGGGAGGAGCCAGCCCCAGCATTTT.

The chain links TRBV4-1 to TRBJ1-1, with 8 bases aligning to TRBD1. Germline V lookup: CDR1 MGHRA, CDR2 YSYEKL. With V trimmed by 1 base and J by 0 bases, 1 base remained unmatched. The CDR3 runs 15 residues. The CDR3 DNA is TGCGCCAGCAGCCAAGCGACAGGGGTGAACACTGAAGCTTTCTTT. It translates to CASSQATGVNTEAFF.

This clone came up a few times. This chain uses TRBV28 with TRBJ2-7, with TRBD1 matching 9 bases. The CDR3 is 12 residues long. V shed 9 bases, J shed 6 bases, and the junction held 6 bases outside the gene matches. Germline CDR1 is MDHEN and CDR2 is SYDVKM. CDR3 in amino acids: CASHRGQAEQYF. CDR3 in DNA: TGTGCCAGTCACAGGGGGCAGGCCGAGCAGTACTTC. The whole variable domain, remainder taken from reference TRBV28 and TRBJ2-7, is DVKVTQSSRYLVKRTGEKVFLECVQDMDHENMFWYRQDPGLGLRLIYFSYDVKMKEKGDIPEGYSVSREKKERFSLILESASTNQTSMYLCASHRGQAEQYFGPGTRLTVT.

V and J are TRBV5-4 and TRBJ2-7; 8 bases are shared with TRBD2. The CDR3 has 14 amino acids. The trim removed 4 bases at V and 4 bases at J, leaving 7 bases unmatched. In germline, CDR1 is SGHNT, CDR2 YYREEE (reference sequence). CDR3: CASSPGGGLYEQYF. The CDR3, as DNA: TGTGCCAGCAGCCCGGGGGGGGGTTTGTACGAGCAGTACTTC.

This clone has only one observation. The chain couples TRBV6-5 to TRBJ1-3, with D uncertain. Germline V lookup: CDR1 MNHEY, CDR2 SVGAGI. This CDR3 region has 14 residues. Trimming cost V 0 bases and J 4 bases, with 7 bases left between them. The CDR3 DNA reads TGTGCCAGCAGTTACTCTCGGGAGGGAAACACCATATATTTT. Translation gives CASSYSREGNTIYF.

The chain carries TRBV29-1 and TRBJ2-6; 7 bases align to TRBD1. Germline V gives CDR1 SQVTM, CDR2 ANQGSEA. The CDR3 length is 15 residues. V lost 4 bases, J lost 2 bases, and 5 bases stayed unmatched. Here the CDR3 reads CSVVNGTAGANVLTF. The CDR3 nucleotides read TGCAGCGTTGTTAACGGGACAGCTGGGGCCAACGTCCTGACTTTC.